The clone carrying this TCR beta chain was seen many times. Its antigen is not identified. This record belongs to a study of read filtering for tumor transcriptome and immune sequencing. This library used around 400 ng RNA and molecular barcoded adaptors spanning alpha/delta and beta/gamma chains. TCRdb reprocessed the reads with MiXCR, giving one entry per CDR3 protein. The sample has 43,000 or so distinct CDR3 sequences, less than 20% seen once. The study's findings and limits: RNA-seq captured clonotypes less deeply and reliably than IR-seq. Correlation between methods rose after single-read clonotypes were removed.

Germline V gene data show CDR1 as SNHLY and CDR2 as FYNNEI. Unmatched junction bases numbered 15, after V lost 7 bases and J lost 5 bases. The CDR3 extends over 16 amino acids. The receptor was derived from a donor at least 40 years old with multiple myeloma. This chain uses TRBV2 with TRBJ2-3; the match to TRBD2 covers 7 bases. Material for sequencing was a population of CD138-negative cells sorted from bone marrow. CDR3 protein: CASTRREARGGDTQYF. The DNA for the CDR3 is TGTGCCAGCACCCGAAGAGAAGCCCGCGGGGGAGATACGCAGTATTTT.